This TCR beta chain was identified during a study of T cell responses to AZD1222 COVID-19 vaccine. Study in general: Pooling covered second doses at about 4 or about 12 weeks.

The germline V gene encodes CDR1 MGHDK and CDR2 SYGVNS. With 7 bases removed from V and 3 bases from J, the gap between germline ends came to 16 bases. CDR3 size: 14 residues. Study-wide findings and caveats: Targets within unmutated variant regions were reportedly found for nearly half of spike-specific TCRs. With dominance at 160-218 and 743-854, vaccine-associated CD4 TCRs spanned spike.

Profiled with immunoSEQ multiplex PCR; TCRdb holds only in-frame clones, not every one. The sample holds some 200,000 clones, 75% to 90% seen once. As to this clone: Antigen unknown.

The genes are TRBV25-1 and TRBJ2-7, with a weak D call TRBD1 (6 bases). This clonotype was obtained from an adult in good health. Sequencing used peripheral blood, obtained on day 0 of AZD1222 vaccination. DNA of the CDR3: TGTGCCAGCACTAAGACCGGGACAAACTACGAGCAGTACTTC. As protein: CASTKTGTNYEQYF.